The 27 T cell receptor beta chains reported below all come from one sample, sequenced in a study of T cell repertoires in cytomegalovirus infection. Each CDR3 protein gets one entry after TCRdb re-called the reads with MiXCR. The profile shows around 530,000 distinct CDR3 sequences, about 30% of them singletons. Material: PBMCs. These receptors came from a human donor in good health (CMV status not recorded). Some clones in this sample may be carry-over from other donors' samples.

The chain combines TRBV12-3 or TRBV12-4 with TRBJ1-6, with D perhaps TRBD1 (5 bases). The CDR3 has 14 residues. V was clipped by 11 bases and J by 2 bases, with 13 bases between them. The CDR3 DNA reads as TGTGCCTCCCGGGAGGGGCCCTATAATTCACCCCTCCACTTT. This encodes CASREGPYNSPLHF.

This clonotype has more than one count but fewer than ten. The CDR3, as DNA: TGTGCCAGTAGTATAGATCAAAGGGGTTACGAGCAGTACTTC. Protein product: CASSIDQRGYEQYF. The genes are TRBV19 and TRBJ2-7; D possibly corresponds to TRBD1 (5 bases). Trimming took 0 bases from V and 4 from J, leaving 10 bases between them. CDR1 and CDR2 (germline): LNHDA, SQIVND (reference sequence). This CDR3 spans 14 amino acids. Drawing the rest from reference TRBV19 and TRBJ2-7, the complete variable domain is DGGITQSPKYLFRKEGQNVTLSCEQNLNHDAMYWYRQDPGQGLRLIYYSQIVNDFQKGDIAEGYSVSREKKESFPLTVTSAQKNPTAFYLCASSIDQRGYEQYFGPGTRLTVT.

This clonotype was seen a few times. The rearrangement links TRBV11-2 to TRBJ1-2; D is perhaps TRBD1 (5 bases). CDR1 and CDR2 from the germline V gene are SGHAT and FQNNGV. With 7 bases removed from V and 8 bases from J, the gap between germline ends came to 11 bases. The CDR3 spans 11 residues. The CDR3, as DNA: TGTGCCAGCAATGCAGGGAGCGGCTACACCTTC. Translation: CASNAGSGYTF.

Many counts were recorded for this clonotype. A read error may account for a junction end that differs from germline. The chain recombines TRBV7-7 with TRBJ2-1; TRBD2 aligns across 11 bases. The germline gives CDR1 SSHAT, CDR2 FNYEAQ (reference sequence). The CDR3 covers 16 residues. The CDR3 nucleotides are TGTGCTAGCAGCGTACAACTAGCGGGAGATGCCTCTGAGCAGTTCTTC. Translated: CASSVQLAGDASEQFF.

This clonotype was seen just once. The chain combines TRBV19 with TRBJ1-5; no definite D call. Germline V gene data show CDR1 as LNHDA and CDR2 as SQIVND (reference sequence). The CDR3 spans 12 residues. The V and J ends lost 5 bases and 9 bases respectively, with 11 bases between them. The CDR3 DNA follows: TGTGCCAGTAGTGAGGACGGCCCGCCCCAGCATTTT. Its translation is CASSEDGPPQHF. Based on the CDR3 plus reference TRBV19 and TRBJ1-5, the full variable domain is DGGITQSPKYLFRKEGQNVTLSCEQNLNHDAMYWYRQDPGQGLRLIYYSQIVNDFQKGDIAEGYSVSREKKESFPLTVTSAQKNPTAFYLCASSEDGPPQHFGDGTRLSIL.

The chain employs TRBV4-3 and TRBJ1-4; TRBD1 is a possible D gene (5 bases). Trimming shortened V by 3 bases and J by 8 bases, and 16 bases separated the two germline ends. CDR3 length: 15 amino acids. Germline assignment: CDR1 LGHNA and CDR2 YSLEER. Written as DNA, the CDR3 is TGCGCCAGCAGCCAGGGTCAGGGAGCTGGAGAAAAACTGTTTTTT. The encoded protein is CASSQGQGAGEKLFF.

This clonotype was detected only a few times. The CDR3 DNA is TGTGCCAGCAGCTTAGAATTCCATAACAATGAGCAGTTCTTC. It yields the protein CASSLEFHNNEQFF. The chain uses TRBV7-9 and TRBJ2-1, with unresolved D. The germline V and J ends were trimmed by 1 base and 5 bases, with 9 bases remaining between them. CDR1 is SEHNR, CDR2 FQNEAQ, per germline (reference sequence). This CDR3 is built from 14 residues.

Concerning this clonotype itself: Sequence at one end of the junction differs from germline and may be a read error. The V gene is TRBV28, the J gene TRBJ1-2; D perhaps matches TRBD1 (6 bases). CDR3 size: 13 residues. In germline, CDR1 is MDHEN, CDR2 SYDVKM. CDR3: CASSLLNGGGRSF. The DNA for the CDR3 is TGTGCCAGCAGTTTGTTGAATGGGGGGGGCCGCTCCTTC.

Notes on this clonotype: Because the CDR3 is missing its conserved closing phenylalanine or tryptophan, this is likely a read error. The DNA is omitted, as the CDR3 cannot be located on it reliably, and the CDR3 follows TCRdb's listing. V gene TRBV6-2 or TRBV6-3 combines with J gene TRBJ1-2; the D call of TRBD1 is as the table states it, not checked on the DNA. Germline values: CDR1 MNHEY, CDR2 SVGEGT. The CDR3 comprises 11 residues, both ends counted. This CDR3 reads CASSWSGQGVS.

This clonotype was seen a few times. The chain recombines TRBV7-9 with TRBJ2-2; TRBD2 is a possible D gene (6 bases). This CDR3 has 14 residues. The germline CDR1 and CDR2 sequences are SEHNR and FQNEAQ (reference sequence). The ends were cut back, 1 base at V and 6 bases at J, with 9 bases in the middle. The CDR3 here is CASSLDLAAGELFF. CDR3 nucleotide sequence: TGTGCCAGCAGCTTAGACTTAGCGGCCGGGGAGCTGTTTTTT.

V usage is TRBV7-2 and J usage is TRBJ2-7, with 7 bases matching TRBD2. CDR1 and CDR2 (germline): SGHTA, FQGNSA. Losses at the gene ends were 4 bases for V and 0 bases for J; bases not matched to a gene: 15. This CDR3 region has 18 residues. The CDR3 DNA follows: TGTGCCAGCAGCTCTCTGGGCGGGGGACTCCAGGTCTCCTACGAGCAGTACTTC. Translating gives CASSSLGGGLQVSYEQYF.

The genes are TRBV29-1 and TRBJ2-1; 15 nucleotides align to TRBD2. The CDR3 runs to 13 residues. V dropped 6 bases and J dropped 8; count of bases not matched to a gene: 2. Germline-derived CDR1 and CDR2 are SQVTM and ANQGSEA. The CDR3 sequence: CSVRTSGRDEQFF. Written as DNA, the CDR3 is TGCAGCGTACGGACTAGCGGGAGGGATGAGCAGTTCTTC.

The chain joins TRBV28 to TRBJ2-1, with a weak D call TRBD2 (6 bases). CDR3 length: 17 amino acids. Germline values: CDR1 MDHEN, CDR2 SYDVKM. Trimming took 6 bases from V and 2 from J, leaving 20 bases between them. The CDR3 DNA reads as TGTGCCAGCAGCCCCGTGGGGCGGGGTTTCCCCTACAATGAGCAGTTCTTC. Residues: CASSPVGRGFPYNEQFF.

The chain employs TRBV5-4 and TRBJ2-1; TRBD2 agrees at 8 bases. With 5 bases clipped from V and 0 bases from J, the junction kept 10 bases outside the gene matches. Germline loops: CDR1 SGHNT, CDR2 YYREEE (reference sequence). The CDR3 contains 17 residues. The CDR3 bases are TGTGCCAGCAGTGGAGGTCGAGCGGGGGACTCCTACAATGAGCAGTTCTTC. Translated: CASSGGRAGDSYNEQFF.

The chain employs TRBV6-6 and TRBJ2-3; tentative D call: TRBD2 (5 bases). Trimming left V 7 bases short and J 5 bases short, with 25 bases between. Germline CDR1 MNHNY, CDR2 SVGAGI (reference sequence). The CDR3 runs 17 residues. Here the CDR3 reads CASTPKGLFRGGDTQYF. The CDR3 DNA is TGTGCCAGCACCCCCAAAGGTCTGTTTCGCGGAGGAGATACGCAGTATTTT.

The chain has TRBV18 and TRBJ2-1; TRBD2 aligns across 7 bases. Germline V CDR1 and CDR2: KGHSH, LQKENI. J was trimmed by 3 bases and V by 2 bases; bases with no gene match: 1. The CDR3 has 14 amino acids. As DNA, the CDR3 is TGTGCCAGCTCACCAACTAGCGTCTACAATGAGCAGTTCTTC. Translating it yields CASSPTSVYNEQFF.

The chain uses TRBV6-2 or TRBV6-3 and TRBJ2-7; a weak D match, TRBD1 (7 bases). Germline CDR1 reads MNHEY; CDR2 reads SVGEGT. Trimming cost V 6 bases and J 6 bases, with 18 bases left between them. The length of the CDR3 is 14 residues. The CDR3 is CASSHGRGQSEQYV. DNA for the CDR3: TGTGCCAGCAGCCATGGGCGGGGACAGTCCGAGCAGTACGTC.

The chain carries TRBV12-3 or TRBV12-4 and TRBJ2-7; the D gene is possibly TRBD1 (6 bases). V lost 7 bases, J lost 0 bases, and 16 bases lay in between. This CDR3 has 15 amino acids. The CDR3: CASTADRRSSYEQYV. CDR3 sequence (DNA): TGTGCCAGCACCGCCGACAGGAGGAGCTCCTACGAGCAGTACGTC.

This clonotype has more than one count but fewer than ten. The chain recombines TRBV6-5 with TRBJ2-1, with D possibly TRBD2 on 6 matching bases. The CDR3 contains 14 residues. Germline V gene data show CDR1 as MNHEY and CDR2 as SVGAGI. Deletions cut 6 bases from V and 6 bases from J, with 15 bases between. CDR3 nucleotides: TGTGCCAGCAGGTCCGGGACTCAGGCCAATGAGCAGTTCTTC. It translates to CASRSGTQANEQFF.

The chain recombines TRBV29-1 with TRBJ1-5; possible D gene TRBD1, 6 bases. V lost 6 bases, J lost 6 bases, and 15 bases lay in between. The CDR3 extends over 13 amino acids. Germline V gives CDR1 SQVTM, CDR2 ANQGSEA. Here the CDR3 DNA reads TGCAGCGTCTCGGGACAAGAGGGTCAGCCCCAGCATTTT. Translating it yields CSVSGQEGQPQHF.

This chain connects TRBV24-1 to TRBJ2-7, with 14 bases that match TRBD2. With 9 bases clipped from V and 2 bases from J, the junction kept 11 bases outside the gene matches. CDR3 length equals 17 residues. Germline V CDR1 and CDR2: KGHDR, SFDVKD. CDR3 sequence (DNA): TGTGCCACCGGCGCCGGGACTAGCGGGAGTTTGACCTACGAGCAGTACTTC. This encodes CATGAGTSGSLTYEQYF.

The J gene is TRBJ1-6, the V gene TRBV20-1; no clear D gene. The CDR3 contains 16 residues. Germline values: CDR1 DFQATT, CDR2 SNEGSKA (reference sequence). Trimming cost V 4 bases and J 6 bases, with 19 bases left between them. The CDR3 region has the DNA TGCAGTGCTACTGATTCGTTAGGGCCTCTTAATTCACCCCTCCACTTT. Protein: CSATDSLGPLNSPLHF.

The chain couples TRBV2 to TRBJ1-6, with 7 nucleotides matching TRBD1. The CDR3 has 13 residues. Germline values: CDR1 SNHLY, CDR2 FYNNEI. V shed 5 bases, J shed 11 bases, and the junction held 6 bases outside the gene matches. CDR3: CASSSTGEPPLHF. Here the CDR3 DNA reads TGTGCCAGCAGTTCCACAGGGGAACCACCCCTCCACTTT.

The chain couples TRBV9 to TRBJ2-1; 10 nucleotides match TRBD2. The CDR3 covers 18 residues. The V gene end was trimmed by 3 bases and the J gene end by 2 bases; junction bases not matched to a gene: 11. Germline loops: CDR1 SGDLS, CDR2 YYNGEE. CDR3 sequence reads: CASSGRRAGGLPYNEQFF. The CDR3 DNA reads as TGTGCCAGCAGCGGGAGGAGAGCGGGAGGGCTTCCCTACAATGAGCAGTTCTTC.

This clonotype was seen many times. The V call is TRBV7-8, the J call TRBJ2-6; 9 nucleotides align to TRBD1. J lost 0 bases, V lost 6 bases, and 9 bases had no gene match. Germline V gives CDR1 SGHVS, CDR2 FQNEAQ. CDR3 length: 18 amino acids. The CDR3 DNA is TGTGCCAGCAGACCCCGGGACAGGGCTACCTCTGGGGCCAACGTCCTGACTTTC. Its protein product is CASRPRDRATSGANVLTF.

The V call is TRBV5-4, the J call TRBJ2-5; D may be TRBD2 (6 bases). Germline V gene lookup returns CDR1 SGHNT and CDR2 YYREEE (reference sequence). CDR3 length equals 11 residues. The V gene lost 4 bases and the J gene lost 7 bases, with 8 bases spanning the gap. The CDR3 protein is CASSAEGTQYF. The CDR3 bases are TGTGCCAGCAGCGCGGAGGGGACCCAGTACTTC.

This clonotype was observed a few times. The rearrangement joins TRBV12-3 or TRBV12-4 to TRBJ1-5; D possibly corresponds to TRBD1 (6 bases). The CDR3 has 14 residues. The V and J ends lost 6 bases and 1 base respectively, with 10 bases between them. The CDR3 is CASRLTGSNQPQHF. CDR3 sequence (DNA): TGTGCCAGCAGATTGACAGGAAGCAATCAGCCCCAGCATTTT.